The 24 T cell receptor beta chains below were found in one sample sequenced in a study of OX40 agonist ivuxolimab in advanced cancers. This table comes from immunoSEQ multiplex PCR, and its TCRdb copy is limited to in-frame clones, with some not included. The sample carries about 79,000 clones, around 92% recorded once. The sequencing used CD4+ or CD8+ T cells sorted from blood, collected in a trial of the OX40 agonist ivuxolimab. The receptors come from an adult with an advanced solid tumor such as melanoma, head and neck, liver or kidney cancer.

V gene TRBV7-3 combines with J gene TRBJ2-2, with 8 bases fitting TRBD1. CDR1 SGHTA and CDR2 FQGTGA come from the germline V gene. This CDR3 contains 14 residues. J gave up 7 bases and V 5 bases, and 6 bases lay outside the gene matches. CDR3 residues: CASSPPTGVGELFF. The CDR3 coding sequence is TGTGCCAGCAGCCCGCCGACAGGGGTCGGGGAGCTGTTTTTT.

The chain recombines TRBV5-1 with TRBJ2-3; the match to TRBD1 covers 9 bases. The CDR3 is 15 amino acids. V trimming: 0 bases; J trimming: 8 bases; junction bases outside the gene matches: 7. Germline CDR1 reads SGHRS; CDR2 reads YFSETQ. The DNA for the CDR3 is TGCGCCAGCAGCTTGGATGGACAGGGGACTGCTACGCAGTATTTT. This codes for CASSLDGQGTATQYF.

The chain joins TRBV28 to TRBJ2-7; tentatively, D is TRBD1 (6 bases). Per germline, CDR1 MDHEN and CDR2 SYDVKM. The V end was cut by 2 bases, the J end by 4 bases, with 21 bases between. The CDR3 runs 17 residues. The CDR3 protein is CASSLIISAGAFYEQYF. CDR3 nucleotides: TGTGCCAGCAGTTTAATAATCTCGGCAGGGGCGTTTTACGAGCAGTACTTC.

The chain links TRBV11-2 to TRBJ1-5; the D is unclear. CDR1 is SGHAT, CDR2 FQNNGV, per germline. V was trimmed by 3 bases and J by 0 bases, leaving 9 bases between them. This CDR3 is 15 amino acids long. CDR3 sequence reads: CASSLGGNSNQPQHF. The CDR3 nucleotides are TGTGCCAGCAGCTTGGGAGGGAATAGCAATCAGCCCCAGCATTTT.

The rearrangement joins TRBV9 to TRBJ1-1, with D perhaps TRBD1 (6 bases). The CDR3 runs to 14 residues. V lost 3 bases to trimming and J lost 1 base, with 10 bases between them. CDR1 SGDLS and CDR2 YYNGEE come from the germline V gene. In nucleotides, the CDR3 is TGTGCCAGCAGCGAGGGGGTTACGAACACTGAAGCTTTCTTT. Protein: CASSEGVTNTEAFF.

This chain joins TRBV29-1 and TRBJ2-2, with 11 bases that match TRBD2. V shed 6 bases, J shed 4 bases, and the junction held 7 bases outside the gene matches. The CDR3 runs to 15 residues. The V gene's germline CDR1 is SQVTM and CDR2 ANQGSEA. The CDR3 DNA reads TGCAGCGTATCATCCCTAGCGGGAGGCACCGGGGAGCTGTTTTTT. Its translation is CSVSSLAGGTGELFF.

This chain uses TRBV19 with TRBJ2-3; D may be TRBD2 (5 bases). Trimming shortened V by 5 bases and J by 0 bases, and 12 bases separated the two germline ends. The germline gives CDR1 LNHDA, CDR2 SQIVND (reference sequence). This CDR3 spans 15 amino acids. CDR3 DNA: TGTGCCAGTAGTTCCCATAGGACTAGCACAGATACGCAGTATTTT. It is translated as CASSSHRTSTDTQYF. The variable domain in full, with the rest retrieved from reference TRBV19 and TRBJ2-3, is DGGITQSPKYLFRKEGQNVTLSCEQNLNHDAMYWYRQDPGQGLRLIYYSQIVNDFQKGDIAEGYSVSREKKESFPLTVTSAQKNPTAFYLCASSSHRTSTDTQYFGPGTRLTVL.

This sequence joins TRBV28 and TRBJ1-3; 7 positions agree with TRBD1. This CDR3 has 12 residues. J was trimmed by 11 bases and V by 4 bases; bases with no gene match: 5. In germline, CDR1 is MDHEN, CDR2 SYDVKM. The CDR3 sequence: CASSSTGEAIYF. In DNA form, the CDR3 reads TGTGCCAGCAGTTCTACAGGGGAGGCCATATATTTT.

The rearrangement links TRBV6-6 to TRBJ2-3, with a weak D call TRBD2 (6 bases). V lost 6 bases and J 2 bases, leaving 15 bases between the germline ends. The CDR3 runs to 15 residues. The germline V gene has CDR1 MNHNY and CDR2 SVGAGI (reference sequence). CDR3 in amino acids: CASRPLTGATDTQYF. DNA of the CDR3: TGTGCCAGCAGGCCCCTTACGGGAGCCACAGATACGCAGTATTTT.

The V and J genes are TRBV6-7 and TRBJ2-1; 13 positions agree with TRBD2. TRBV6-7 is sorted into the ORF group, with uncertain function. This CDR3 region has 19 residues. V lost 2 bases, J lost 4 bases, and 11 bases stayed unmatched. CDR3 residues: CASSYHWTGTSGAYNEQFF. The CDR3 DNA is TGTGCCAGCAGTTACCATTGGACCGGGACTAGCGGGGCTTACAATGAGCAGTTCTTC.

The chain carries TRBV27 and TRBJ2-7, with 8 nucleotides matching TRBD2. CDR3 length: 15 amino acids. With V trimmed by 6 bases and J by 2 bases, 9 bases remained unmatched. Germline V lookup: CDR1 MNHEY, CDR2 SMNVEV (reference sequence). The CDR3 loop is CASRRASGSPYEQYF. CDR3 nucleotides: TGTGCCAGCAGGCGGGCAAGCGGGAGTCCCTACGAGCAGTACTTC.

CDR3 nucleotides: TGTGCCAGCGCACAGGGGAATCAGCCCCAGCATTTT. The encoded protein is CASAQGNQPQHF. The rearrangement links TRBV6-1 to TRBJ1-5, with TRBD1 identical over 7 bases. Germline CDR1 is MNHNS and CDR2 is SASEGT. The junction had 2 bases not matched to a gene; V was cut back by 8 bases and J by 4 bases. CDR3 length: 12 residues.

The chain couples TRBV6-4 to TRBJ2-3; D is unresolved. This CDR3 spans 13 amino acids. Trimming took off 6 bases at V and 6 bases at J, with 13 bases between the two ends. Per germline, CDR1 MRHNA and CDR2 SNTAGT. The DNA of the CDR3 is TGTGCCAGCAGCGCCCGCGATCTTGATACGCAGTATTTT. This gives the protein CASSARDLDTQYF.

The chain recombines TRBV5-4 with TRBJ2-7; D possibly matches TRBD1 or TRBD2 (6 bases each). Trimming took off 0 bases at V and 4 bases at J, with 8 bases between the two ends. Germline CDR1 SGHNT, CDR2 YYREEE (reference sequence). The CDR3 totals 13 residues. CDR3 sequence reads: CASSLVGGYEQYF. The CDR3, as DNA: TGTGCCAGCAGCTTGGTAGGGGGGTACGAGCAGTACTTC.

This rearrangement joins TRBV14 to TRBJ1-3; 7 bases are shared with TRBD1. The CDR3 has 16 residues. Unmatched junction bases numbered 4, after V lost 0 bases and J lost 2 bases. Germline assignment: CDR1 SGHDN and CDR2 FVKESK. The CDR3 loop is CASSQDWGTAGNTIYF. For the CDR3, the DNA is TGTGCCAGCAGCCAAGATTGGGGGACAGCTGGAAACACCATATATTTT. The full variable domain, in which reference TRBV14 and TRBJ1-3 provide the parts outside the CDR3, is EAGVTQFPSHSVIEKGQTVTLRCDPISGHDNLYWYRRVMGKEIKFLLHFVKESKQDESGMPNNRFLAERTGGTYSTLKVQPAELEDSGVYFCASSQDWGTAGNTIYFGEGSWLTVV.

The chain has TRBV7-6 and TRBJ2-7; TRBD1 matches at 9 bases. CDR1 is SGHVS and CDR2 is FNYEAQ in the germline V gene. Germline trimming cut 4 bases from V and 7 bases from J; bases unmatched to any gene: 11. CDR3 length equals 15 residues. The CDR3 is CASSSSGTGLEEQYF. For the CDR3, the DNA is TGTGCCAGCAGCTCCTCCGGGACAGGGCTAGAGGAGCAGTACTTC.

The chain joins TRBV30 to TRBJ1-2; TRBD1 might be the D (5 bases). The germline CDR1 and CDR2 sequences are GTSNPN and SVGIG (reference sequence). Trimming took off 3 bases at V and 4 bases at J, with 9 bases between the two ends. CDR3 length equals 12 residues. The CDR3 here is CAWRGDRYGYTF. CDR3 DNA sequence: TGTGCCTGGAGGGGGGACCGCTATGGCTACACCTTC.

V is TRBV5-1 and J is TRBJ2-5, with D perhaps TRBD2 (6 bases). Germline CDR1 is SGHRS and CDR2 is YFSETQ. Trimming took 0 bases from V and 0 from J, leaving 12 bases between them. The CDR3 spans 16 residues. CDR3 in amino acids: CASSLGPAGHQETQYF. DNA of the CDR3: TGCGCCAGCAGCTTGGGTCCAGCGGGCCACCAAGAGACCCAGTACTTC. Drawing the rest from reference TRBV5-1 and TRBJ2-5, the complete variable domain is KAGVTQTPRYLIKTRGQQVTLSCSPISGHRSVSWYQQTPGQGLQFLFEYFSETQRNKGNFPGRFSGRQFSNSRSEMNVSTLELGDSALYLCASSLGPAGHQETQYFGPGTRLLVL.

The chain combines TRBV14 with TRBJ2-7; no clear D. The ends were cut back, 2 bases at V and 0 bases at J, with 11 bases in the middle. The CDR3 is made up of 15 amino acids. Looked up from germline, CDR1 is SGHDN and CDR2 is FVKESK. The CDR3: CASSQRSVSSYEQYF. Written as DNA, the CDR3 is TGTGCCAGCAGCCAACGCTCGGTTAGCTCCTACGAGCAGTACTTC.

This chain connects TRBV7-6 to TRBJ1-5, with 8 bases fitting TRBD1. There are 16 residues in the CDR3. CDR1 is SGHVS, CDR2 FNYEAQ, per germline. With 0 bases clipped from V and 2 bases from J, the junction kept 3 bases outside the gene matches. This CDR3 is CASSLAKDRGNQPQHF. The CDR3 DNA reads as TGTGCCAGCAGCTTAGCTAAGGACAGGGGCAATCAGCCCCAGCATTTT. The full variable domain, rest sourced from reference TRBV7-6 and TRBJ1-5, is GAGVSQSPRYKVTKRGQDVALRCDPISGHVSLYWYRQALGQGPEFLTYFNYEAQQDKSGLPNDRFSAERPEGSISTLTIQRTEQRDSAMYRCASSLAKDRGNQPQHFGDGTRLSIL.

This clone was seen once. The gene calls are TRBV11-1 and TRBJ2-7; D is possibly TRBD1 (6 bases). V was pared by 4 bases and J by 3 bases, with 10 bases between. CDR3 size: 13 residues. Germline V gene sequence: CDR1 SGHAT, CDR2 FQDESV (reference sequence). This CDR3 reads CASSYRTVYEQYF. CDR3 nucleotides: TGTGCCAGCAGCTACCGGACAGTCTACGAGCAGTACTTC.

This chain links TRBV18 with TRBJ2-2; 8 bases are shared with TRBD2. CDR1 is KGHSH, CDR2 LQKENI, per germline. V shed 6 bases, J shed 6 bases, and the junction held 9 bases outside the gene matches. CDR3 size: 15 residues. This CDR3 is CASSQSGSKAGELFF. The CDR3 DNA reads TGTGCCAGCTCCCAAAGCGGGAGTAAGGCCGGGGAGCTGTTTTTT.

CDR3 in DNA: TGTGCCAGCAGTAGGGGTCCGAACACCGGGGAGCTGTTTTTT. Its protein is CASSRGPNTGELFF. The rearrangement joins TRBV28 to TRBJ2-2; weak D call: TRBD1 (5 bases). Germline values: CDR1 MDHEN, CDR2 SYDVKM. The CDR3 contains 14 residues. Trimming took 5 bases from V and 0 from J, leaving 7 bases between them.

V usage is TRBV6-5 and J usage is TRBJ2-7; 8 bases align to TRBD1. The CDR3 runs to 15 residues. V trimming: 5 bases; J trimming: 7 bases; junction bases outside the gene matches: 13. Germline V lookup: CDR1 MNHEY, CDR2 SVGAGI. This chain's CDR3 is CASSPHIGQGGEQYF. CDR3 DNA: TGTGCCAGCAGTCCCCACATCGGACAGGGCGGGGAGCAGTACTTC.